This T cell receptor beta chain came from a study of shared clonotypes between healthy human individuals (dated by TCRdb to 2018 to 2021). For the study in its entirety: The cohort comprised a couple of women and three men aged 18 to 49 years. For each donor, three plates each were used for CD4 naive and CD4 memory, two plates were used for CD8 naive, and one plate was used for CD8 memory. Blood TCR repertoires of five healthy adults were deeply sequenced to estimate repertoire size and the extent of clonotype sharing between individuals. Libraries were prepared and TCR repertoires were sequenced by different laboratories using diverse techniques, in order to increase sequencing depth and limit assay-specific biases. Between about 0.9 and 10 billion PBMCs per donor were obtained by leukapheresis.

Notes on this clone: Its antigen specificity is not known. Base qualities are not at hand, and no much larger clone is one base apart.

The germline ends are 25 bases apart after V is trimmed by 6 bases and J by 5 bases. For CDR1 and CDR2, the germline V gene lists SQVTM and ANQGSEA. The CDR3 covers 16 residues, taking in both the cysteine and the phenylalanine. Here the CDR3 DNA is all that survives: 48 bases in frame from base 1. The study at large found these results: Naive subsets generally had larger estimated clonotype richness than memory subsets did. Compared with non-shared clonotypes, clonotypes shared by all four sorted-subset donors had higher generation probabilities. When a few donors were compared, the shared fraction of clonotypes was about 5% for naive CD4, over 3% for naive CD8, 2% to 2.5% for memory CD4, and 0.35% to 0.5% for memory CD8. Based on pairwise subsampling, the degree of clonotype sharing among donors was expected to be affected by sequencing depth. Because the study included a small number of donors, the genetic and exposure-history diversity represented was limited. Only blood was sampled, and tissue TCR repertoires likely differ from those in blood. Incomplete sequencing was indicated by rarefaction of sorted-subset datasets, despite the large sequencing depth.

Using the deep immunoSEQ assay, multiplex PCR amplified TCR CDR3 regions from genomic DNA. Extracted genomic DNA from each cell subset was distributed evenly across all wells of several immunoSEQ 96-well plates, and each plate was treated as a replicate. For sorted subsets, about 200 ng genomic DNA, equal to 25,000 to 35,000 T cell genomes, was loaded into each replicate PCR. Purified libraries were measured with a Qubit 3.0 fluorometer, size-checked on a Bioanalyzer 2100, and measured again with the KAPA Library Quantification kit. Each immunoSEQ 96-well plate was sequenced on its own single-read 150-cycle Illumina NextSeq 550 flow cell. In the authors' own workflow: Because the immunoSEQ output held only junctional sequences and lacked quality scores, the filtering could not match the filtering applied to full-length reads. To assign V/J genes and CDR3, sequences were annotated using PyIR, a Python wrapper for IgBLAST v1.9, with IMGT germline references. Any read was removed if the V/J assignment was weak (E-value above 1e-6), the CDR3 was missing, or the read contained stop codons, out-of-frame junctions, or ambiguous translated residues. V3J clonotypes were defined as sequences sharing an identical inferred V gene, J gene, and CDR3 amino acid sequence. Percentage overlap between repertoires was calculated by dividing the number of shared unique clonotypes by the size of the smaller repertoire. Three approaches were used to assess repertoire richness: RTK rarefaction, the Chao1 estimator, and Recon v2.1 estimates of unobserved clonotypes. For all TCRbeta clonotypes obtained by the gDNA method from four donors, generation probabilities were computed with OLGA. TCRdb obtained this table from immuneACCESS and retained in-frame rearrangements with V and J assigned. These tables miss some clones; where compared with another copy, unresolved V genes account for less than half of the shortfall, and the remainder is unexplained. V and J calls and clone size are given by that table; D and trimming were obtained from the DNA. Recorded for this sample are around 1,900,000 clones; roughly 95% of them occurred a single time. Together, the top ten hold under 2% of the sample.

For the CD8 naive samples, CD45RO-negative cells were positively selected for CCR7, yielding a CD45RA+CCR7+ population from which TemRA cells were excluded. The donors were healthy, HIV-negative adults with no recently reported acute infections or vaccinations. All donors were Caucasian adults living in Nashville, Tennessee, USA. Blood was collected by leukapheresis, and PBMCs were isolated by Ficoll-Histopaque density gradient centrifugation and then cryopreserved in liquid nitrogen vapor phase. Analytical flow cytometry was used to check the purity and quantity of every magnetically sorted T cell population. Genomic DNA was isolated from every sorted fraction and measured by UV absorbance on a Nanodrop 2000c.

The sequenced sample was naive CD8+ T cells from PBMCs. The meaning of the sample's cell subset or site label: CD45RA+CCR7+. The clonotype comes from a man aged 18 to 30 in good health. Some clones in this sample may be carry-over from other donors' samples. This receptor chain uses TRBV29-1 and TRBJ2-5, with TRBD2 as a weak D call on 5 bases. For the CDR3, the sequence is CSVDIMASQSDETQYF. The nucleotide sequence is TGCAGCGTAGATATAATGGCTAGCCAATCCGATGAGACCCAGTACTTC.